The 8 T cell receptor beta chains below were found in one sample sequenced in a study of Tregs in tolerant kidney transplant recipients. Repertoires were generated with immunoSEQ multiplex PCR, while TCRdb's copy carries only in-frame clones and drops some. This table holds about 120,000 clones, roughly 93% found once. Sequencing was done on a sample of CD4+ T cells from blood. Receptors originate from a human donor in good health.

The chain is built from TRBV2 and TRBJ2-1; 12 nucleotides line up with TRBD2. Per germline, CDR1 SNHLY and CDR2 FYNNEI. J was trimmed by 7 bases and V by 11 bases; bases with no gene match: 12. The CDR3 is 15 amino acids. Here the CDR3 reads CAGGPLAGGRNEQFF. The CDR3 DNA reads TGTGCCGGCGGTCCCCTAGCGGGAGGGCGAAATGAGCAGTTCTTC.

The gene calls are TRBV27 and TRBJ1-1, with TRBD1 matching 9 bases. This CDR3 has 14 amino acids. With 5 bases clipped from V and 3 bases from J, the junction kept 4 bases outside the gene matches. The germline CDR1 and CDR2 sequences are MNHEY and SMNVEV (reference sequence). The CDR3: CASSPDRGDTEAFF. As DNA, the CDR3 is TGTGCCAGCAGTCCGGACAGGGGCGACACTGAAGCTTTCTTT.

The chain carries TRBV30 and TRBJ2-5, with a possible D match to TRBD1 (5 bases). V was pared by 0 bases and J by 4 bases, with 15 bases between. The CDR3 is 15 residues long. Germline V gives CDR1 GTSNPN, CDR2 SVGIG (reference sequence). In DNA form, the CDR3 reads TGTGCCTGGAGTGTACGAGACAGATGGGGAGAGACCCAGTACTTC. Amino acid sequence: CAWSVRDRWGETQYF.

This sequence joins TRBV23-1 and TRBJ2-2, with 7 bases lining up with TRBD1. TRBV23-1 is known as an ORF, though its function is uncertain. The J segment lost 10 bases and the V segment lost 11 bases, leaving 16 bases of the junction unmatched. The CDR3 extends over 14 amino acids. The CDR3 coding sequence is TGCGCCCCTAAAGGGACAGTCCGTCGGGAGGAGCTGTTTTTT. It encodes CAPKGTVRREELFF.

The chain combines TRBV30 with TRBJ1-1; D gene ambiguous. Looked up from germline, CDR1 is GTSNPN and CDR2 is SVGIG (reference sequence). The V gene lost 3 bases and the J gene lost 6 bases, with 14 bases spanning the gap. The CDR3 length is 13 residues. In DNA form, the CDR3 reads TGTGCCTGGAGGGCCAGGTTAGGGCCTGAAGCTTTCTTT. Translated, it gives CAWRARLGPEAFF. Complete variable domain (other parts from reference TRBV30 and TRBJ1-1): SQTIHQWPATLVQPVGSPLSLECTVEGTSNPNLYWYRQAAGRGLQLLFYSVGIGQISSEVPQNLSASRPQDRQFILSSKKLLLSDSGFYLCAWRARLGPEAFFGQGTRLTVV.

V usage is TRBV4-1 and J usage is TRBJ2-7; a possible D gene is TRBD1 (6 bases). V lost 4 bases, J lost 7 bases, and 17 bases lay in between. CDR1 and CDR2 from the germline V gene are MGHRA and YSYEKL. This CDR3 comprises 14 residues. The CDR3 protein is CASSREGTKIEQYF. The CDR3 region has the DNA TGCGCCAGCAGCCGAGAGGGGACAAAAATAGAGCAGTACTTC.

The V gene is TRBV20-1, the J gene TRBJ2-5; D not resolved. The length of the CDR3 is 10 residues. Germline CDR1 DFQATT, CDR2 SNEGSKA (reference sequence). Trimming took 3 bases from V and 7 from J, leaving 6 bases between them. For the CDR3, the DNA is TGCAGTGCTAGGCCCCGGACCCAGTACTTC. Protein product: CSARPRTQYF.

This chain links TRBV7-2 with TRBJ2-4; D is undetermined. CDR1 SGHTA and CDR2 FQGNSA come from the germline V gene. Trimming removed 3 bases from V and 0 bases from J, with 9 bases in between. CDR3 length: 15 amino acids. The CDR3 DNA reads TGTGCCAGCAGCTTCCCGGCAAGAGCCAAAAACATTCAGTACTTC. Translating it yields CASSFPARAKNIQYF.